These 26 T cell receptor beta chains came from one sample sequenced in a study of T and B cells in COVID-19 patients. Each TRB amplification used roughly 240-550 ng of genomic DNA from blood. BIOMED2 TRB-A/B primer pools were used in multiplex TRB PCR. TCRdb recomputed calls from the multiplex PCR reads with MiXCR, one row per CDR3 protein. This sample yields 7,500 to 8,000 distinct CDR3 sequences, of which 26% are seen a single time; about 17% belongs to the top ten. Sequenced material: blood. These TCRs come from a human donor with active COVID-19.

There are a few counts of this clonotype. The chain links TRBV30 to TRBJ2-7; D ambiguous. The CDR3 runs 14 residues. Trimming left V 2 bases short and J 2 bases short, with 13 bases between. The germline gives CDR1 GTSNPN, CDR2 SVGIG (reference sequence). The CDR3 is CAWSFPAGAYEQYF. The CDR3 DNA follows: TGTGCCTGGAGTTTCCCAGCAGGCGCCTACGAGCAGTACTTC. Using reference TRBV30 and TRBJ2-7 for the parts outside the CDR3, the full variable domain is SQTIHQWPATLVQPVGSPLSLECTVEGTSNPNLYWYRQAAGRGLQLLFYSVGIGQISSEVPQNLSASRPQDRQFILSSKKLLLSDSGFYLCAWSFPAGAYEQYFGPGTRLTVT.

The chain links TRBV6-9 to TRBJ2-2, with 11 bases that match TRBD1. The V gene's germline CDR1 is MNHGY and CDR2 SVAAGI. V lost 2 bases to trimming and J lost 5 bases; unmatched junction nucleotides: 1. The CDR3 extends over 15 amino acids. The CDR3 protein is CASSYGTGGTGELFF. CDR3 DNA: TGTGCCAGCAGTTATGGGACAGGGGGAACCGGGGAGCTGTTTTTT.

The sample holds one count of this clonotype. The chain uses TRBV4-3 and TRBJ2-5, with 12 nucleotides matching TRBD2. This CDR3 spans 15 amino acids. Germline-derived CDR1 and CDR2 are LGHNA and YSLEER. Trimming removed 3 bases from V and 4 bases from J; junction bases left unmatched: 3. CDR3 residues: CASSQELAGGETQYF. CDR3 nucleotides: TGCGCCAGCAGCCAGGAACTAGCGGGGGGAGAGACCCAGTACTTC.

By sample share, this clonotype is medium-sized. This CDR3 is CASTQVWDREYNEQFF. The DNA of the CDR3 is TGTGCCAGCACCCAGGTATGGGACAGAGAGTACAATGAGCAGTTCTTC. The chain uses TRBV27 and TRBJ2-1; 7 bases agree with TRBD1. Germline CDR1 reads MNHEY; CDR2 reads SMNVEV (reference sequence). Unmatched junction bases numbered 13, after V lost 7 bases and J lost 4 bases. The CDR3 is made up of 16 amino acids.

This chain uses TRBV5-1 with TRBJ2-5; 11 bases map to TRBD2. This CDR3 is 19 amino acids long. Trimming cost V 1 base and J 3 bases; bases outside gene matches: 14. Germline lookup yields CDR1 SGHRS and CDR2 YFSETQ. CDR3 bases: TGCGCCAGCAGCTTGCCTTTAACTAAGCGGGGACTAGCGGAAGAGACCCAGTACTTC. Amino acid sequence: CASSLPLTKRGLAEETQYF.

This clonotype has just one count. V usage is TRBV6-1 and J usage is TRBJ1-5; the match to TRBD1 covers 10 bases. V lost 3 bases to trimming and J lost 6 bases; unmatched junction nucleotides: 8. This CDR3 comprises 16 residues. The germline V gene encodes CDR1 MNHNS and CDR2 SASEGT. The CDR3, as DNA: TGTGCCAGCAGTGAGGGGGACAGGGGCCGGGGTCAGCCCCAGCATTTT. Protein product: CASSEGDRGRGQPQHF.

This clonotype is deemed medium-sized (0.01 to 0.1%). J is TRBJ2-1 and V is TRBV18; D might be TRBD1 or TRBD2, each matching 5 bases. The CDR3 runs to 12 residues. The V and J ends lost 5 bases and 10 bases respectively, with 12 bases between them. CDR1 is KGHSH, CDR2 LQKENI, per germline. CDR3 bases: TGTGCCAGCTCATCGAGGGGTGTAGAGCAGTTCTTC. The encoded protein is CASSSRGVEQFF.

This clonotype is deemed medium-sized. CDR3 amino acids: CASSRQGNYEQYF. CDR3 sequence (DNA): TGTGCCAGCAGTCGACAGGGAAACTACGAGCAGTACTTC. This chain links TRBV6-5 with TRBJ2-7; TRBD1 matches 7 bases. This CDR3 comprises 13 residues. From germline, CDR1 is MNHEY and CDR2 SVGAGI. V lost 5 bases to trimming and J lost 3 bases; unmatched junction nucleotides: 4.

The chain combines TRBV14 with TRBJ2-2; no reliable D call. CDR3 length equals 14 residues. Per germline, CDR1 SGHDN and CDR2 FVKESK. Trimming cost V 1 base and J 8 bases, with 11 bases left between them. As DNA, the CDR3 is TGTGCCAGCAGCCAAGTCCAACTCAGTGGGGAGCTGTTTTTT. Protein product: CASSQVQLSGELFF.

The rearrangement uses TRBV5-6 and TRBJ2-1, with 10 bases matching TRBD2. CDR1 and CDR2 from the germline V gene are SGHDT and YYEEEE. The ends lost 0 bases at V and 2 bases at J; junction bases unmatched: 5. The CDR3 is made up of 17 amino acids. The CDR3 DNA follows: TGTGCCAGCAGCTTGGGAGCGGGAGGGCTACCCTACAATGAGCAGTTCTTC. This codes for CASSLGAGGLPYNEQFF.

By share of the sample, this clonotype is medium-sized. The CDR3 sequence: CASSSTRSSPLHF. CDR3 sequence (DNA): TGTGCCAGCAGTTCTACAAGGAGTTCACCCCTCCACTTT. The rearrangement uses TRBV6-5 and TRBJ1-6; D is ambiguous. Per germline, CDR1 MNHEY and CDR2 SVGAGI. V was clipped by 4 bases and J by 9 bases, with 10 bases between them. The CDR3 is 13 residues long.

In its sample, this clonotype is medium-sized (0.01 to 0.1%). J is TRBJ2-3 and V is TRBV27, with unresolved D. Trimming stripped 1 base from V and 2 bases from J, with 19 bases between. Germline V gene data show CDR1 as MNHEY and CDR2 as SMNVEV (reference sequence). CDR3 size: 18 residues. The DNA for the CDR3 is TGTGCCAGCAGTTTATTGGCGGACCGCCGGGCCTTCACAGATACGCAGTATTTT. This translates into CASSLLADRRAFTDTQYF.

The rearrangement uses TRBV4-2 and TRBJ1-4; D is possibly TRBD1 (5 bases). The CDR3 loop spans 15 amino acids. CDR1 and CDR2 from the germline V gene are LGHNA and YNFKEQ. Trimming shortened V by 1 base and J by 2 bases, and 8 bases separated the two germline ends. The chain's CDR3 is CASSQVGGTNEKLFF. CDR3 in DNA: TGTGCCAGCAGCCAAGTGGGGGGTACTAATGAAAAACTGTTTTTT.

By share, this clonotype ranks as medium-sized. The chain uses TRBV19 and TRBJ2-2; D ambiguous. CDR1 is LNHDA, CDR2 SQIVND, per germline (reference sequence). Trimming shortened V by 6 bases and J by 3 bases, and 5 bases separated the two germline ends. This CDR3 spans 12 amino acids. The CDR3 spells CASRTYTGELFF. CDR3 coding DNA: TGTGCCAGTAGAACGTACACCGGGGAGCTGTTTTTT.

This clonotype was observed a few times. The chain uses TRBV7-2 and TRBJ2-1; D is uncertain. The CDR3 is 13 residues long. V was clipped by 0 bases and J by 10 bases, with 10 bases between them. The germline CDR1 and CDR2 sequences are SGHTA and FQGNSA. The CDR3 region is CASSLAILGEQFF. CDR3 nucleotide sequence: TGTGCCAGCAGCTTAGCGATTTTGGGGGAGCAGTTCTTC. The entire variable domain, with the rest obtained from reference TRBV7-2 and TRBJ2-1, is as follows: GAGVSQSPSNKVTEKGKDVELRCDPISGHTALYWYRQSLGQGLEFLIYFQGNSAPDKSGLPSDRFSAERTGGSVSTLTIQRTQQEDSAVYLCASSLAILGEQFFGPGTRLTVL.

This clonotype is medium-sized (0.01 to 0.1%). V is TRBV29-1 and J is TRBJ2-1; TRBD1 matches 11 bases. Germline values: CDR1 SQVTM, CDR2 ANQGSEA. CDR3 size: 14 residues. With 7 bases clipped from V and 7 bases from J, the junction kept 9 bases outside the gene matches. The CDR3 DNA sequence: TGCAGCGGATCAATGGGACAGGGGGTTAATGAGCAGTTCTTC. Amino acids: CSGSMGQGVNEQFF.

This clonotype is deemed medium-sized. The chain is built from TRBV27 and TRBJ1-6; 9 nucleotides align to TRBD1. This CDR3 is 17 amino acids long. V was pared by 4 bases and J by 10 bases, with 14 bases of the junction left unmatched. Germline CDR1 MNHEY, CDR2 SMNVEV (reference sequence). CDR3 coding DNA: TGTGCCAGCAGTTGGGTTTTGGGGACAGGGATTGAATCACCCCTCCACTTT. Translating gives CASSWVLGTGIESPLHF.

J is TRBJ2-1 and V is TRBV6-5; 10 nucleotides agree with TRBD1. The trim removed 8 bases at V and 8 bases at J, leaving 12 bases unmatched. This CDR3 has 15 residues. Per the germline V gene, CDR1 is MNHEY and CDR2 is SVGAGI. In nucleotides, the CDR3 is TGTGCCAGCGGGGGAAGGGACAGGGGCCCCGATGAGCAGTTCTTC. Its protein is CASGGRDRGPDEQFF.

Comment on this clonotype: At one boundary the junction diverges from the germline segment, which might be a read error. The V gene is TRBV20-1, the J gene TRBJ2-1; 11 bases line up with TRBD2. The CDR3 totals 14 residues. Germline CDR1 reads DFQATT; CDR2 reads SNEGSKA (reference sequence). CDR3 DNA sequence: TGCAGTGCTAGTGTTGGGACTAGCGGCCTGGTGCGGTCGTTC. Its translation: CSASVGTSGLVRSF.

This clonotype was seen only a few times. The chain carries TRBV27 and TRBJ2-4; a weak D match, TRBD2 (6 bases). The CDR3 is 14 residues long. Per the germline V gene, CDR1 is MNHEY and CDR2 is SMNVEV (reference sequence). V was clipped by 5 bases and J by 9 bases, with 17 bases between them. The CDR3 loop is CASSPTTSIAIQYF. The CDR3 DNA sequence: TGTGCCAGCAGTCCGACGACTAGTATCGCCATTCAGTACTTC.

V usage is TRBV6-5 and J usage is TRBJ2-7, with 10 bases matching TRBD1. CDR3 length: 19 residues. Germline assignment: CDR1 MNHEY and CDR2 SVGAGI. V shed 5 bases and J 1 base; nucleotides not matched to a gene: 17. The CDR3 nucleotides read TGTGCCAGCAGTGAAGCGCATTTTGATCAGGACAGGGGGTCCTACGAGCAGTACTTC. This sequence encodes CASSEAHFDQDRGSYEQYF.

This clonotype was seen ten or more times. The CDR3 reads CASTQGSQPQHF. In nucleotides, the CDR3 is TGTGCCAGTACGCAGGGGTCTCAGCCCCAGCATTTT. The chain is built from TRBV27 and TRBJ1-5; the D gene is possibly TRBD1 (6 bases). The V end was cut by 9 bases, the J end by 6 bases, with 12 bases between. CDR1 MNHEY and CDR2 SMNVEV come from the germline V gene (reference sequence). This CDR3 is built from 12 residues.

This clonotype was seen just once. CDR3 bases: TGCGCCAGCAGCCACGGACTAGCGGGGCTGGGTGAGCAGTTCTTC. Protein: CASSHGLAGLGEQFF. The chain uses TRBV4-3 and TRBJ2-1, with TRBD2 identical over 12 bases. Germline V lookup: CDR1 LGHNA, CDR2 YSLEER. V lost 3 bases, J lost 9 bases, and 6 bases stayed unmatched. This CDR3 is built from 15 residues.

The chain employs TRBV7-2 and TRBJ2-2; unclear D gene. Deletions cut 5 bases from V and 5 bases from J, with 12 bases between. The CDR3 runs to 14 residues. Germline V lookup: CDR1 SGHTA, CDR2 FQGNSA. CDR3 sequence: CASSPRLRTGELFF. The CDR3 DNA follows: TGTGCCAGCAGCCCCCGGCTACGAACCGGGGAGCTGTTTTTT.

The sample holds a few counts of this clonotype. The CDR3 protein is CASSLVVGNTEAFF. The CDR3 DNA sequence: TGTGCCAGCAGCTTGGTGGTAGGAAACACTGAAGCTTTCTTT. The chain has TRBV5-6 and TRBJ1-1; D gene ambiguous. The germline CDR1 and CDR2 sequences are SGHDT and YYEEEE. The CDR3 consists of 14 residues. Trimming pared 0 bases from V and 2 bases from J, leaving 8 bases between. The whole variable domain, remainder taken from reference TRBV5-6 and TRBJ1-1, is DAGVTQSPTHLIKTRGQQVTLRCSPKSGHDTVSWYQQALGQGPQFIFQYYEEEERQRGNFPDRFSGHQFPNYSSELNVNALLLGDSALYLCASSLVVGNTEAFFGQGTRLTVV.

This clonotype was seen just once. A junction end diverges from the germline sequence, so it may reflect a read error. The CDR3 nucleotides are TGTGCCAGCGGTTTACAGGGGCTGGGCAATCAGCCCCAGCATTTT. Translating it yields CASGLQGLGNQPQHF. The V call is TRBV27, the J call TRBJ1-5, with TRBD1 identical over 7 bases. Per germline, CDR1 MNHEY and CDR2 SMNVEV (reference sequence). CDR3 length: 15 amino acids.